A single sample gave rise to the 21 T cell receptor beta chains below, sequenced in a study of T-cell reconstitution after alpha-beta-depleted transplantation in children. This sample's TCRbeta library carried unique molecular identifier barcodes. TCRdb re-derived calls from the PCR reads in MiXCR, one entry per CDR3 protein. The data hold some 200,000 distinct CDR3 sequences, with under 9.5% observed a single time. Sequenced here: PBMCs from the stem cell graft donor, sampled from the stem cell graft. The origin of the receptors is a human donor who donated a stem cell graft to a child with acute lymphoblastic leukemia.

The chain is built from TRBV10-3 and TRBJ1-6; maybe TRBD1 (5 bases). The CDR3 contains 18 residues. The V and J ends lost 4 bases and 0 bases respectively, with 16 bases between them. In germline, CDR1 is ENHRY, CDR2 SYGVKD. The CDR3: CAISVGTSESSYNSPLHF. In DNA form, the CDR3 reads TGTGCCATCAGTGTTGGGACGTCTGAAAGCTCCTATAATTCACCCCTCCACTTT.

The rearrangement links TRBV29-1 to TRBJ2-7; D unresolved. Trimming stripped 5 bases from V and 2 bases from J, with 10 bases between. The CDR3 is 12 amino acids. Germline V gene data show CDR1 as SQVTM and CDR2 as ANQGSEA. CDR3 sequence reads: CSVLASTYEQYF. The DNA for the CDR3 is TGCAGCGTTTTGGCCAGCACCTACGAGCAGTACTTC.

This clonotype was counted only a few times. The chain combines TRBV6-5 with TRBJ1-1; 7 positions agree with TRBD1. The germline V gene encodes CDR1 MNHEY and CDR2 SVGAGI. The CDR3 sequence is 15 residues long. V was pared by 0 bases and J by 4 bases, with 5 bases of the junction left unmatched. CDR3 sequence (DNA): TGTGCCAGCAGTTACTCCCAAGGGGGCTCCACTGAAGCTTTCTTT. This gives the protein CASSYSQGGSTEAFF.

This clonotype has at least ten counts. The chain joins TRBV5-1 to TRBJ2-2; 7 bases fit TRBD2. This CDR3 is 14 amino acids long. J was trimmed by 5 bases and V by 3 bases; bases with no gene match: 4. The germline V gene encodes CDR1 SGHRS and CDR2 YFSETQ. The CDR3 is CASSSGLVTGELFF. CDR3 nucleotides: TGCGCCAGCAGCTCCGGACTAGTTACCGGGGAGCTGTTTTTT.

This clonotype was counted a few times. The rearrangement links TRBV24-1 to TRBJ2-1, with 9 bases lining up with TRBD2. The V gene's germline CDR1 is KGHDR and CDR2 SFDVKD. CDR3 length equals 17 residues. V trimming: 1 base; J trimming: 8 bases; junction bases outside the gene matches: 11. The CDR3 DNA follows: TGTGCCACCAGTGATTTTTTGGGGCGGGGGGGCTTGTATGAGCAGTTCTTC. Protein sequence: CATSDFLGRGGLYEQFF.

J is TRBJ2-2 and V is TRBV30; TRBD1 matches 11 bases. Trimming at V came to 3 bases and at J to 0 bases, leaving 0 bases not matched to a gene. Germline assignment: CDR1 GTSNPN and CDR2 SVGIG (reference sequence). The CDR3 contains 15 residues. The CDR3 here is CAWRGQGANTGELFF. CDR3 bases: TGTGCCTGGAGGGGACAGGGGGCGAACACCGGGGAGCTGTTTTTT.

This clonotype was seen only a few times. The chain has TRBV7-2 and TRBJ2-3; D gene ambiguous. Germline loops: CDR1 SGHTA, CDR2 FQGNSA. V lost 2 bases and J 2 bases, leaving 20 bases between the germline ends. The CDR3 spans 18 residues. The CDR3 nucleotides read TGTGCCAGCAGCTTACCCTCCAGTCTTGGGTCACACACAGATACGCAGTATTTT. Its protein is CASSLPSSLGSHTDTQYF.

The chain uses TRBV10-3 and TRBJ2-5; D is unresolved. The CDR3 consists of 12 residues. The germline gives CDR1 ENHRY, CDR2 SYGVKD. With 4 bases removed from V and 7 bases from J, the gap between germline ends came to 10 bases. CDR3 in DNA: TGTGCCATCAGTGGCCCGAGGAGGACCCAGTACTTC. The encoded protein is CAISGPRRTQYF.

Here the CDR3 DNA reads TGTGCCAGCAGTACCGGGCCCCCCCGCCCTGAAGCTTTCTTT. It yields the protein CASSTGPPRPEAFF. The chain combines TRBV27 with TRBJ1-1; D is unclear. The CDR3 runs 14 residues. Per the germline V gene, CDR1 is MNHEY and CDR2 is SMNVEV (reference sequence). Trimming pared 5 bases from V and 6 bases from J, leaving 16 bases between.

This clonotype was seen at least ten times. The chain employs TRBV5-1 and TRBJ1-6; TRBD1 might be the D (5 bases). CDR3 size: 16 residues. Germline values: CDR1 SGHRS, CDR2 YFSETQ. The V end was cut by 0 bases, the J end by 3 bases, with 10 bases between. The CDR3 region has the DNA TGCGCCAGCAGCTTGGGTGGGGACTACTATAATTCACCCCTCCACTTT. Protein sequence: CASSLGGDYYNSPLHF.

The CDR3 loop is CASSADYRERPYEQYF. DNA for the CDR3: TGTGCCAGCAGCGCCGACTACAGGGAGAGACCCTACGAGCAGTACTTC. The J gene is TRBJ2-7, the V gene TRBV7-9; maybe TRBD1 (6 bases). The CDR3 has 16 amino acids. CDR1 is SEHNR, CDR2 FQNEAQ, per germline (reference sequence). V dropped 5 bases and J dropped 2 bases, with 19 bases sitting between them.

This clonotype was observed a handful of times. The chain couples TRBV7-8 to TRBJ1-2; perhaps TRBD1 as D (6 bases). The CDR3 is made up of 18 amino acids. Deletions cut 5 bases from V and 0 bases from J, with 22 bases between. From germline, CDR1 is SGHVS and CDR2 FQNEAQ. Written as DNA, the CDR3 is TGTGCCAGCAGCCCGAGGGCCGCAGGGGCTGCGGCTAACTATGGCTACACCTTC. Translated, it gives CASSPRAAGAAANYGYTF. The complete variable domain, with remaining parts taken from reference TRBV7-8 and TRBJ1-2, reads GAGVSQSPRYKVAKRGQDVALRCDPISGHVSLFWYQQALGQGPEFLTYFQNEAQLDKSGLPSDRFFAERPEGSVSTLKIQRTQQEDSAVYLCASSPRAAGAAANYGYTFGSGTRLTVV.

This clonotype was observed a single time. The chain's CDR3 is CASSLEGARAYRSSYNEQFF. The CDR3 DNA reads as TGCGCCAGCAGCTTGGAAGGGGCTAGGGCGTATCGAAGCTCCTACAATGAGCAGTTCTTC. The J gene is TRBJ2-1, the V gene TRBV5-1, with D possibly being TRBD1 (5 bases). CDR3 length: 20 residues. V gave up 0 bases and J gave up 0 bases, with 22 bases separating them. From germline, CDR1 is SGHRS and CDR2 YFSETQ.

The CDR3 bases are TGTGCCAGCAGTGTTCGTCGGGCGCAGGGGGTGGGGGAGCTGTTTTTT. This codes for CASSVRRAQGVGELFF. V gene TRBV25-1 combines with J gene TRBJ2-2; TRBD1 agrees at 7 bases. The junction had 13 bases not matched to a gene; V was cut back by 4 bases and J by 8 bases. This CDR3 region has 16 residues. The germline V gene encodes CDR1 MGHDK and CDR2 SYGVNS.

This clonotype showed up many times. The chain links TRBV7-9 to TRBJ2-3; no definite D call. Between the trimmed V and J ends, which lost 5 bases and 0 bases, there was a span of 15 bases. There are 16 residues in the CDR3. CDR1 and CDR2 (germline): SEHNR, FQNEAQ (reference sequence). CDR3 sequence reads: CASSPFFALSTDTQYF. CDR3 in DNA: TGTGCCAGCAGCCCCTTCTTTGCCCTTAGCACAGATACGCAGTATTTT.

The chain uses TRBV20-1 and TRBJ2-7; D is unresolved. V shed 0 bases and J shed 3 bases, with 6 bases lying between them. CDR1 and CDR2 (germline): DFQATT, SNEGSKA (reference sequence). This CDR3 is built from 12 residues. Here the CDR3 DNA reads TGCAGTGCTAGAGATGTCAGCTACGAGCAGTACTTC. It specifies CSARDVSYEQYF.

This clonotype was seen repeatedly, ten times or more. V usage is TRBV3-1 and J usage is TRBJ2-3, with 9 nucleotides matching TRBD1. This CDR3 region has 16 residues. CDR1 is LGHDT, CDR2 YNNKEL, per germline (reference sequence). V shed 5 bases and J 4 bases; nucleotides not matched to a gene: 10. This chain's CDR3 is CASSYRGRQGADTQYF. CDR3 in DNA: TGTGCCAGCAGCTATCGCGGGAGACAGGGGGCAGATACGCAGTATTTT.

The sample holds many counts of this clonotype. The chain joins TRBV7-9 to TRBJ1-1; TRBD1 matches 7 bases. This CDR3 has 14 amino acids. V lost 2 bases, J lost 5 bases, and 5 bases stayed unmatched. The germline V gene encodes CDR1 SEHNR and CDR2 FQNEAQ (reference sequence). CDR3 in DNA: TGTGCCAGCAGCTTACAGGGGGGGTATACTGAAGCTTTCTTT. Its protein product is CASSLQGGYTEAFF.

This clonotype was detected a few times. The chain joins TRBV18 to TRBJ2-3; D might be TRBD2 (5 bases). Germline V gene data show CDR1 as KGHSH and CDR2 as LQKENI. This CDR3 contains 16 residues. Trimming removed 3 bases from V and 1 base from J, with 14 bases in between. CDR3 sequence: CASSPPGQEGTDTQYF. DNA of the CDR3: TGTGCCAGCTCACCCCCCGGGCAGGAGGGCACAGATACGCAGTATTTT.

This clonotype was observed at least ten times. This CDR3 reads CASSQGPGRGPYEQYF. The DNA of the CDR3 is TGCGCCAGCAGCCAAGGTCCGGGGCGGGGACCTTACGAGCAGTACTTC. The J gene is TRBJ2-7, the V gene TRBV4-1, with D possibly being TRBD2 (6 bases). The CDR3 consists of 16 residues. V lost 1 base and J lost 4, with 17 bases in between. Germline-derived CDR1 and CDR2 are MGHRA and YSYEKL.

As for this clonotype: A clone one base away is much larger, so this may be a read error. The DNA for the CDR3 is TGCGCCAGCAGGACTACAGTGGCAACTAATGAAAAACTGTTTTTT. Translated, it gives CASRTTVATNEKLFF. The gene calls are TRBV5-1 and TRBJ1-4; no definite D call. V gave up 5 bases and J gave up 0 bases, with 11 bases separating them. This CDR3 spans 15 amino acids. CDR1 is SGHRS and CDR2 is YFSETQ in the germline V gene.